The rows below give T cell receptor beta chains drawn from one sample of a study of shared clonotypes between healthy human individuals. Profiled with immunoSEQ multiplex PCR; TCRdb holds only in-frame clones, not every one. The data hold about 600,000 clones, with more than 95% observed a single time. What was sequenced was naive CD8+ T cells sorted from blood. Receptor source: a man under 40 in good health. Each CDR3 is given with its conserved first and last residue. Each record gives: CDR3 protein, CDR3 DNA, D gene, J gene, V gene, clone size, CDR3 length. The D gene is left open where the match is weak. Clone size is given for some rows only: seen once, a few or many times, or a class if the clone is expanded.

cdr3_aa: CSVEAGRLDYGYTF; cdr3_nt: TGCAGCGTTGAGGCAGGGCGTTTAGACTATGGCTACACCTTC; d_call: NA; j_call: TRBJ1-2; v_call: TRBV29-1; clone_size: NA; cdr3_length: 14
cdr3_aa: CASSARLAPYNEQFF; cdr3_nt: TGTGCCAGCAGTGCGCGACTAGCCCCCTACAATGAGCAGTTCTTC; d_call: TRBD2; j_call: TRBJ2-1; v_call: TRBV6-4; clone_size: NA; cdr3_length: 15
cdr3_aa: CASSLGRDRGREQYF; cdr3_nt: TGTGCCAGCAGCTTAGGCCGGGACAGGGGGCGAGAGCAGTACTTC; d_call: TRBD1; j_call: TRBJ2-7; v_call: TRBV13; clone_size: NA; cdr3_length: 15
cdr3_aa: CAISSNTGELFF; cdr3_nt: TGTGCCATCAGTTCGAACACCGGGGAGCTGTTTTTT; d_call: NA; j_call: TRBJ2-2; v_call: TRBV10-3; clone_size: NA; cdr3_length: 12
cdr3_aa: CASSDGPSGRPQHF; cdr3_nt: TGTGCCAGCAGTGACGGTCCATCCGGTAGGCCCCAGCATTTT; d_call: NA; j_call: TRBJ1-5; v_call: TRBV6-1; clone_size: NA; cdr3_length: 14
cdr3_aa: CSVVVWDQETQYF; cdr3_nt: TGCAGCGTTGTGGTTTGGGACCAAGAGACCCAGTACTTC; d_call: NA; j_call: TRBJ2-5; v_call: TRBV29-1; clone_size: NA; cdr3_length: 13
cdr3_aa: CASSPLAPEAFF; cdr3_nt: TGTGCTAGCAGCCCCTTGGCACCAGAAGCTTTCTTT; d_call: NA; j_call: TRBJ1-1; v_call: TRBV7-7; clone_size: NA; cdr3_length: 12
cdr3_aa: CASSLNVLTNTEAFF; cdr3_nt: TGTGCCAGCAGTTTAAATGTCCTCACGAACACTGAAGCTTTCTTT; d_call: NA; j_call: TRBJ1-1; v_call: TRBV27; clone_size: NA; cdr3_length: 15
cdr3_aa: CSVPSLGGQGERYTF; cdr3_nt: TGCAGCGTCCCCTCCCTTGGGGGGCAGGGGGAGAGATACACCTTC; d_call: TRBD1; j_call: TRBJ1-2; v_call: TRBV29-1; clone_size: NA; cdr3_length: 15
cdr3_aa: CASSQQWGDEQFF; cdr3_nt: TGCGCCAGCAGCCAACAGTGGGGCGATGAGCAGTTCTTC; d_call: NA; j_call: TRBJ2-1; v_call: TRBV4-1; clone_size: NA; cdr3_length: 13
cdr3_aa: CAISAPPGEGGYGYTF; cdr3_nt: TGTGCCATCAGTGCCCCCCCCGGGGAGGGAGGCTATGGCTACACCTTC; d_call: NA; j_call: TRBJ1-2; v_call: TRBV10-3; clone_size: few; cdr3_length: 16
cdr3_aa: CASSNPGQGLSTDTQYF; cdr3_nt: TGTGCCAGCAGCAACCCGGGACAGGGCCTTAGCACAGATACGCAGTATTTT; d_call: TRBD1; j_call: TRBJ2-3; v_call: TRBV5-4; clone_size: NA; cdr3_length: 17
cdr3_aa: CASSEIRTYEQYF; cdr3_nt: TGTGCCAGCAGTGAAATTAGGACCTACGAGCAGTACTTC; d_call: NA; j_call: TRBJ2-7; v_call: TRBV6-1; clone_size: NA; cdr3_length: 13
cdr3_aa: CASSQDMDLSGNTIYF; cdr3_nt: TGTGCCAGCAGCCAAGATATGGACCTTTCTGGAAACACCATATATTTT; d_call: NA; j_call: TRBJ1-3; v_call: TRBV4-2; clone_size: NA; cdr3_length: 16
cdr3_aa: CASSPRGGSTDTQYF; cdr3_nt: TGTGCCAGCAGCCCCCGGGGCGGGAGCACCGATACGCAGTATTTT; d_call: TRBD2; j_call: TRBJ2-3; v_call: TRBV5-4; clone_size: once; cdr3_length: 15
cdr3_aa: CSGAATEAFF; cdr3_nt: TGCAGCGGAGCTGCCACTGAAGCTTTCTTT; d_call: NA; j_call: TRBJ1-1; v_call: TRBV29-1; clone_size: NA; cdr3_length: 10
cdr3_aa: CASSQELAGAREQYF; cdr3_nt: TGCGCCAGCAGCCAAGAGCTAGCGGGAGCACGCGAGCAGTACTTC; d_call: TRBD2; j_call: TRBJ2-7; v_call: TRBV4-1; clone_size: NA; cdr3_length: 15
cdr3_aa: CASSFGGTYEQYF; cdr3_nt: TGTGCCAGCAGCTTTGGTGGGACCTACGAGCAGTACTTC; d_call: NA; j_call: TRBJ2-7; v_call: TRBV7-9; clone_size: NA; cdr3_length: 13
cdr3_aa: CASHGAEWDEKLFF; cdr3_nt: TGTGCCAGCCACGGGGCTGAGTGGGATGAAAAACTGTTTTTT; d_call: NA; j_call: TRBJ1-4; v_call: TRBV7-9; clone_size: NA; cdr3_length: 14
cdr3_aa: CASSRTPSYEQYF; cdr3_nt: TGTGCCAGCAGCCGAACACCCTCCTACGAGCAGTACTTC; d_call: NA; j_call: TRBJ2-7; v_call: TRBV27; clone_size: once; cdr3_length: 13
cdr3_aa: CASSRADPEKLFF; cdr3_nt: TGTGCCAGCAGCCGAGCGGACCCCGAAAAACTGTTTTTT; d_call: NA; j_call: TRBJ1-4; v_call: TRBV7-9; clone_size: NA; cdr3_length: 13
cdr3_aa: CASSSPGLASDEQYF; cdr3_nt: TGTGCCAGCAGCTCGCCGGGACTAGCGTCGGACGAGCAGTACTTC; d_call: TRBD2; j_call: TRBJ2-7; v_call: TRBV7-8; clone_size: NA; cdr3_length: 15
cdr3_aa: CASSFLQGGSNTEAFF; cdr3_nt: TGTGCCAGTAGTTTTTTGCAGGGGGGCTCCAACACTGAAGCTTTCTTT; d_call: TRBD1; j_call: TRBJ1-1; v_call: TRBV19; clone_size: NA; cdr3_length: 16
cdr3_aa: CASSFPGLAQETQYF; cdr3_nt: TGTGCCAGCAGTTTCCCGGGACTAGCTCAAGAGACCCAGTACTTC; d_call: TRBD2; j_call: TRBJ2-5; v_call: TRBV28; clone_size: NA; cdr3_length: 15
cdr3_aa: CASSLDFRRDGYTF; cdr3_nt: TGTGCCAGCAGCTTAGATTTTCGGCGTGATGGCTACACCTTC; d_call: NA; j_call: TRBJ1-2; v_call: TRBV7-9; clone_size: NA; cdr3_length: 14
cdr3_aa: CASRVRPSSYNEQFF; cdr3_nt: TGTGCCAGCAGGGTTAGGCCCAGCTCCTACAATGAGCAGTTCTTC; d_call: NA; j_call: TRBJ2-1; v_call: TRBV2; clone_size: NA; cdr3_length: 15
cdr3_aa: CASSLGVQSEQYF; cdr3_nt: TGTGCCAGCAGCCTAGGGGTCCAGTCCGAGCAGTACTTC; d_call: NA; j_call: TRBJ2-7; v_call: TRBV27; clone_size: once; cdr3_length: 13
cdr3_aa: CASSSGQDAEKLFF; cdr3_nt: TGCGCCAGCAGCTCCGGACAGGATGCGGAAAAACTGTTTTTT; d_call: TRBD1; j_call: TRBJ1-4; v_call: TRBV5-1; clone_size: NA; cdr3_length: 14
cdr3_aa: CASSYDGPYEQYF; cdr3_nt: TGTGCCAGCAGTTATGACGGACCCTACGAGCAGTACTTC; d_call: NA; j_call: TRBJ2-7; v_call: TRBV27; clone_size: NA; cdr3_length: 13
cdr3_aa: CASSPGTSGRGETQYF; cdr3_nt: TGTGCCAGCAGCCCCGGGACTAGCGGGAGGGGAGAGACCCAGTACTTC; d_call: TRBD2; j_call: TRBJ2-5; v_call: TRBV11-3; clone_size: NA; cdr3_length: 16
cdr3_aa: CASSRGTSGQAEQYF; cdr3_nt: TGTGCCAGCAGTCGGGGGACTAGCGGGCAGGCCGAGCAGTACTTC; d_call: TRBD2; j_call: TRBJ2-7; v_call: TRBV27; clone_size: NA; cdr3_length: 15
cdr3_aa: CASSLELAAYEQYF; cdr3_nt: TGTGCCAGCAGCTTAGAACTAGCGGCCTACGAGCAGTACTTC; d_call: TRBD2; j_call: TRBJ2-7; v_call: TRBV7-6; clone_size: NA; cdr3_length: 14
cdr3_aa: CASSGGTGDNEQFF; cdr3_nt: TGCGCCAGCAGCGGCGGGACAGGGGACAATGAGCAGTTCTTC; d_call: TRBD1; j_call: TRBJ2-1; v_call: TRBV5-1; clone_size: NA; cdr3_length: 14
cdr3_aa: CASSPLPGMNTEAFF; cdr3_nt: TGTGCCAGCAGTCCCCTCCCAGGGATGAACACTGAAGCTTTCTTT; d_call: NA; j_call: TRBJ1-1; v_call: TRBV9; clone_size: NA; cdr3_length: 15
cdr3_aa: CASSQDAGIVLSGANVLTF; cdr3_nt: TGCGCCAGCAGCCAAGATGCCGGGATAGTCCTCTCTGGGGCCAACGTCCTGACTTTC; d_call: NA; j_call: TRBJ2-6; v_call: TRBV4-3; clone_size: NA; cdr3_length: 19
cdr3_aa: CASSVDRGTYNEQFF; cdr3_nt: TGTGCCAGCAGTGTGGACAGGGGTACCTACAATGAGCAGTTCTTC; d_call: TRBD1; j_call: TRBJ2-1; v_call: TRBV28; clone_size: NA; cdr3_length: 15
cdr3_aa: CSVESGRKADYEQYF; cdr3_nt: TGCAGCGTTGAGTCGGGACGAAAAGCGGACTACGAGCAGTACTTC; d_call: NA; j_call: TRBJ2-7; v_call: TRBV29-1; clone_size: once; cdr3_length: 15
cdr3_aa: CASSYSSGTYTGELFF; cdr3_nt: TGTGCCAGCAGTTACTCTAGCGGGACCTACACCGGGGAGCTGTTTTTT; d_call: TRBD2; j_call: TRBJ2-2; v_call: TRBV6-5; clone_size: NA; cdr3_length: 16
cdr3_aa: CATTLGEGGLGHQPQHF; cdr3_nt: TGTGCCACCACTCTAGGCGAGGGAGGTTTGGGGCATCAGCCCCAGCATTTT; d_call: NA; j_call: TRBJ1-5; v_call: TRBV19; clone_size: NA; cdr3_length: 17
cdr3_aa: CASSYSKQGLTFF; cdr3_nt: TGTGCCAGCAGTTACTCGAAACAGGGGCTGACTTTCTTT; d_call: TRBD1; j_call: TRBJ1-1; v_call: TRBV6-5; clone_size: NA; cdr3_length: 13
cdr3_aa: CASRTGPLVGPNEKLFF; cdr3_nt: TGTGCCAGCCGGACAGGTCCCCTGGTTGGGCCTAATGAAAAACTGTTTTTT; d_call: TRBD1; j_call: TRBJ1-4; v_call: TRBV7-2; clone_size: NA; cdr3_length: 17
cdr3_aa: CASSSGTGGPMNTEAFF; cdr3_nt: TGTGCCAGCAGTTCAGGGACAGGGGGGCCTATGAACACTGAAGCTTTCTTT; d_call: TRBD1; j_call: TRBJ1-1; v_call: TRBV27; clone_size: NA; cdr3_length: 17
cdr3_aa: CASSLGGGPHTGELFF; cdr3_nt: TGTGCCAGCAGCTTAGGCGGGGGCCCACACACCGGGGAGCTGTTTTTT; d_call: NA; j_call: TRBJ2-2; v_call: TRBV7-2; clone_size: NA; cdr3_length: 16
cdr3_aa: CASSLPGANEQFF; cdr3_nt: TGTGCCAGCAGCCTCCCGGGGGCCAATGAGCAGTTCTTC; d_call: NA; j_call: TRBJ2-1; v_call: TRBV7-9; clone_size: NA; cdr3_length: 13
cdr3_aa: CASSGTSGEKLFF; cdr3_nt: TGTGCCAGCAGCGGAACAAGCGGTGAAAAACTGTTTTTT; d_call: NA; j_call: TRBJ1-4; v_call: TRBV9; clone_size: NA; cdr3_length: 13
cdr3_aa: CSVEDSPYEQYF; cdr3_nt: TGCAGCGTTGAGGACAGCCCCTACGAGCAGTACTTC; d_call: NA; j_call: TRBJ2-7; v_call: TRBV29-1; clone_size: few; cdr3_length: 12
cdr3_aa: CASSPIGQGNYGYTF; cdr3_nt: TGTGCCAGCAGCCCGATAGGACAGGGTAACTATGGCTACACCTTC; d_call: TRBD1; j_call: TRBJ1-2; v_call: TRBV11-2; clone_size: NA; cdr3_length: 15
cdr3_aa: CASSAGGTREYEQYF; cdr3_nt: TGTGCCAGCAGTGCCGGGGGGACTAGGGAATACGAGCAGTACTTC; d_call: TRBD2; j_call: TRBJ2-7; v_call: TRBV28; clone_size: NA; cdr3_length: 15
cdr3_aa: CSVEGPQDSGNTIYF; cdr3_nt: TGCAGCGTTGAAGGACCACAGGACTCTGGAAACACCATATATTTT; d_call: NA; j_call: TRBJ1-3; v_call: TRBV29-1; clone_size: NA; cdr3_length: 15
cdr3_aa: CASSFGVGSNQPQHF; cdr3_nt: TGTGCCAGCAGCTTCGGAGTGGGAAGCAATCAGCCCCAGCATTTT; d_call: NA; j_call: TRBJ1-5; v_call: TRBV5-8; clone_size: NA; cdr3_length: 15
cdr3_aa: CASSTPNDRPYSYEQYF; cdr3_nt: TGTGCCAGCAGCACACCGAACGACAGGCCATACTCCTACGAGCAGTACTTC; d_call: NA; j_call: TRBJ2-7; v_call: TRBV7-9; clone_size: NA; cdr3_length: 17
cdr3_aa: CATGTPSPGELFF; cdr3_nt: TGTGCCACCGGGACGCCCAGCCCCGGGGAGCTGTTTTTT; d_call: NA; j_call: TRBJ2-2; v_call: TRBV6-1; clone_size: NA; cdr3_length: 13
cdr3_aa: CASRDQRMLFF; cdr3_nt: TGTGCCAGCAGAGATCAACGGATGCTGTTTTTT; d_call: NA; j_call: TRBJ1-4; v_call: TRBV6-1; clone_size: NA; cdr3_length: 11
cdr3_aa: CASSTLQTGPDEQFF; cdr3_nt: TGTGCCAGCAGCACCCTCCAGACAGGGCCCGATGAGCAGTTCTTC; d_call: TRBD1; j_call: TRBJ2-1; v_call: TRBV7-6; clone_size: NA; cdr3_length: 15
cdr3_aa: CASSEVADSYNEQFF; cdr3_nt: TGTGCCAGCTCAGAAGTGGCCGACTCATACAATGAGCAGTTCTTC; d_call: NA; j_call: TRBJ2-1; v_call: TRBV18; clone_size: NA; cdr3_length: 15